Following are 10 T cell receptor beta chains from one sample sequenced in a study of blood T cell repertoires in COVID-19. The method was immunoSEQ multiplex PCR; TCRdb's version includes in-frame clones alone and lacks a portion of them. The table has 150,000 or so clones, more than 75% seen once. What was sequenced was peripheral blood. These receptors were obtained from a woman aged 70 to 79 with COVID-19, enrolled during active disease.

The chain uses TRBV7-6 and TRBJ1-3; a possible D gene is TRBD1 (5 bases). The CDR3 contains 15 residues. CDR1 and CDR2 from the germline V gene are SGHVS and FNYEAQ. With 3 bases removed from V and 4 bases from J, the gap between germline ends came to 13 bases. The DNA of the CDR3 is TGTGCCAGCAGCTTTGGGGCCGCCAGGGGAAACACCATATATTTT. It encodes CASSFGAARGNTIYF.

The gene calls are TRBV7-2 and TRBJ1-1, with TRBD1 matching 8 bases. The ends lost 8 bases at V and 0 bases at J; junction bases unmatched: 5. CDR1 is SGHTA and CDR2 is FQGNSA in the germline V gene. The CDR3 covers 14 residues. CDR3 region: CASSRQGMNTEAFF. The CDR3 DNA reads as TGTGCCAGCTCAAGACAGGGGATGAACACTGAAGCTTTCTTT.

The chain has TRBV6-2 or TRBV6-3 and TRBJ1-5; 7 bases fit TRBD1. Unmatched junction bases numbered 4, after V lost 6 bases and J lost 5 bases. The CDR3 is made up of 13 amino acids. Germline V gives CDR1 MNHEY, CDR2 SVGEGT. CDR3 sequence: CASSRDRDQPQHF. Here the CDR3 DNA reads TGTGCCAGCAGCCGAGACAGGGATCAGCCCCAGCATTTT.

The chain couples TRBV15 to TRBJ2-5, with D perhaps TRBD1 (5 bases). The CDR3 length is 13 residues. The V gene's germline CDR1 is LNHNV and CDR2 YYDKDF (reference sequence). V was cut by 1 base and J by 5 bases, with 8 bases left in between. CDR3 sequence: CATSRGGWETQYF. As DNA, the CDR3 is TGTGCCACCAGCAGAGGGGGCTGGGAGACCCAGTACTTC.

The gene calls are TRBV9 and TRBJ2-3, with 11 bases identical to TRBD2. CDR1 is SGDLS and CDR2 is YYNGEE in the germline V gene. V lost 2 bases, J lost 6 bases, and 2 bases stayed unmatched. The CDR3 extends over 14 amino acids. The CDR3 spells CASSVSGGADTQYF. In DNA, the CDR3 is TGTGCCAGCAGCGTTAGCGGGGGGGCCGATACGCAGTATTTT.

The CDR3 DNA follows: TGTGCCAGCAGCTCGGGTTTGGAGCAGTTCTTC. Its protein is CASSSGLEQFF. The chain links TRBV5-4 to TRBJ2-1; D unclear. V lost 3 bases and J 10 bases, leaving 8 bases between the germline ends. The CDR3 is 11 amino acids. CDR1 SGHNT and CDR2 YYREEE come from the germline V gene (reference sequence).

This rearrangement joins TRBV6-1 to TRBJ2-1; TRBD2 agrees at 8 bases. V lost 4 bases and J lost 0; bases outside the gene matches: 11. CDR3 length: 18 residues. Germline V CDR1 and CDR2: MNHNS, SASEGT. The chain's CDR3 is CASSGTAGARTSYNEQFF. The DNA of the CDR3 is TGTGCCAGCAGTGGGACAGCGGGGGCCAGGACCTCCTACAATGAGCAGTTCTTC.

The rearrangement links TRBV4-2 to TRBJ2-3; the D gene is possibly TRBD2 (6 bases). Per the germline V gene, CDR1 is LGHNA and CDR2 is YNFKEQ. V dropped 1 base and J dropped 2 bases, with 16 bases sitting between them. This CDR3 spans 17 amino acids. CDR3: CASSQVARGAITDTQYF. In DNA, the CDR3 is TGTGCCAGCAGCCAAGTGGCCCGCGGGGCTATCACAGATACGCAGTATTTT.

V is TRBV25-1 and J is TRBJ2-1; possible D gene TRBD2, 7 bases. Deletions cut 4 bases from V and 0 bases from J, with 13 bases between. The V gene's germline CDR1 is MGHDK and CDR2 SYGVNS. The CDR3 consists of 16 residues. The CDR3 nucleotides read TGTGCCAGCAGTGCCCGGGGGGCCGACTCCTACAATGAGCAGTTCTTC. Its translation: CASSARGADSYNEQFF.

This chain connects TRBV19 to TRBJ2-4; the match to TRBD2 covers 7 bases. J lost 3 bases, V lost 4 bases, and 9 bases had no gene match. The CDR3 loop spans 16 amino acids. CDR1 LNHDA and CDR2 SQIVND come from the germline V gene (reference sequence). Written as DNA, the CDR3 is TGTGCCAGTAGTACTCGGGGAGCGGGGAGCAAAAACATTCAGTACTTC. Residues: CASSTRGAGSKNIQYF.